Shown below are 29 T cell receptor beta chains from a single sample sequenced in a study of T cells after yellow fever vaccination. In TCRdb, the 5' RACE reads were re-called with MiXCR into one record per CDR3 protein. The sample records over 250,000 distinct CDR3 sequences, roughly 3.9% being singletons. The sample here was PBMCs, taken 5 days after the yellow fever booster vaccination. The receptors shown here come from a man between 18 and 35 years old who received the YFV17D yellow fever vaccine.

The chain recombines TRBV27 with TRBJ2-3, with 11 nucleotides matching TRBD2. The CDR3 extends over 15 amino acids. From germline, CDR1 is MNHEY and CDR2 SMNVEV (reference sequence). Trimming took 3 bases from V and 4 from J; bases not matched to a gene: 3. CDR3 region: CASSFLAGGPDTQYF. CDR3 nucleotides: TGTGCCAGCAGTTTTCTAGCGGGGGGTCCAGATACGCAGTATTTT.

The rearrangement joins TRBV11-2 to TRBJ2-2, with D tentatively TRBD1 or TRBD2 (5 bases each). CDR3 length: 21 amino acids. Trimming removed 6 bases from V and 6 bases from J, with 35 bases in between. Germline CDR1 and CDR2: SGHAT and FQNNGV. As DNA, the CDR3 is TGTGCCAGCAGACCTTGGGGACGGACGGGATCTAGAGCACCGGGCCCCGGGGAGCTGTTTTTT. Amino acid sequence: CASRPWGRTGSRAPGPGELFF.

Only a few counts were recorded for this clonotype. The chain joins TRBV5-6 to TRBJ2-7; 8 positions match TRBD1. With 0 bases clipped from V and 4 bases from J, the junction kept 6 bases outside the gene matches. The CDR3 has 15 residues. CDR1 and CDR2 (germline): SGHDT, YYEEEE. CDR3 sequence reads: CASSLGQGTGYEQYV. Written as DNA, the CDR3 is TGTGCCAGCAGCTTGGGACAGGGGACCGGTTACGAGCAGTACGTC.

This chain uses TRBV4-1 with TRBJ2-6, with D hard to call. In germline, CDR1 is MGHRA, CDR2 YSYEKL. The CDR3 spans 15 residues. V was shortened by 3 bases and J by 2 bases, with 8 bases between the two germline ends. The CDR3 region is CASSHGDAGANVLTF. The CDR3, as DNA: TGCGCCAGCAGCCACGGCGACGCTGGGGCCAACGTCCTGACTTTC.

This clonotype was observed a handful of times. This chain connects TRBV20-1 to TRBJ2-7, with D maybe TRBD2 (6 bases). This CDR3 comprises 13 residues. Trimming pared 6 bases from V and 2 bases from J, leaving 14 bases between. Germline V gene data show CDR1 as DFQATT and CDR2 as SNEGSKA (reference sequence). In nucleotides, the CDR3 is TGCAGTGCCGGCGGGGCGGATACCTACGAGCAGTACTTC. Translation: CSAGGADTYEQYF.

This clonotype was counted at least ten times. This chain joins TRBV29-1 and TRBJ1-1; no definite D call. This CDR3 comprises 11 residues. Germline CDR1 reads SQVTM; CDR2 reads ANQGSEA. Between the trimmed V and J ends, which lost 4 bases and 1 base, there was a span of 4 bases. For the CDR3, the DNA is TGCAGCGTTGCAAGGAACACTGAAGCTTTCTTT. Amino acid sequence: CSVARNTEAFF.

This clonotype was counted a few times. This chain joins TRBV4-1 and TRBJ1-5, with D unclear. Germline V gene sequence: CDR1 MGHRA, CDR2 YSYEKL. The V end lost 1 base, the J end lost 5 bases, and 9 bases lay between the germline ends. This CDR3 comprises 14 residues. The CDR3 reads CASSQASGDQPQHF. The CDR3 DNA is TGCGCCAGCAGCCAAGCGTCAGGCGATCAGCCCCAGCATTTT.

Only a few counts were recorded for this clonotype. The chain has TRBV7-2 and TRBJ2-5; perhaps TRBD1 as D (5 bases). Germline V gene data show CDR1 as SGHTA and CDR2 as FQGNSA. Trimming left V 5 bases short and J 7 bases short, with 20 bases between. There are 15 residues in the CDR3. This chain's CDR3 is CASSPGWGGLGTQYF. CDR3 in DNA: TGTGCCAGCAGCCCAGGCTGGGGCGGTCTAGGGACCCAGTACTTC.

This clonotype was seen many times. The chain links TRBV3-1 to TRBJ1-2; TRBD1 aligns across 10 bases. The ends lost 4 bases at V and 4 bases at J; junction bases unmatched: 6. CDR1 is LGHDT, CDR2 YNNKEL, per germline (reference sequence). This CDR3 contains 15 residues. CDR3 DNA: TGTGCCAGCAGCCGACAGGGGGCGGAAAGCTATGGCTACACCTTC. Translated: CASSRQGAESYGYTF.

There are a few counts of this clonotype. The rearrangement joins TRBV15 to TRBJ2-7; 7 nucleotides line up with TRBD1. The CDR3 totals 14 residues. Trimming cost V 0 bases and J 5 bases; bases outside gene matches: 4. Germline CDR1 and CDR2: LNHNV and YYDKDF (reference sequence). The CDR3: CATSREVTGNEQYF. DNA for the CDR3: TGTGCCACCAGCAGAGAAGTGACAGGGAACGAGCAGTACTTC. The variable domain in full, with the rest retrieved from reference TRBV15 and TRBJ2-7, is DAMVIQNPRYQVTQFGKPVTLSCSQTLNHNVMYWYQQKSSQAPKLLFHYYDKDFNNEADTPDNFQSRRPNTSFCFLDIRSPGLGDTAMYLCATSREVTGNEQYFGPGTRLTVT.

In its sample, this clonotype was seen a few times. This rearrangement joins TRBV12-3 or TRBV12-4 to TRBJ1-5; no clear D gene. V gave up 6 bases and J gave up 4 bases, with 10 bases separating them. This CDR3 region has 13 residues. The CDR3 reads CASSPGLNQPQHF. Written as DNA, the CDR3 is TGTGCCAGCAGCCCAGGTCTTAATCAGCCCCAGCATTTT.

In this sample, this clonotype turned up a few times. V and J are TRBV5-1 and TRBJ1-4, with D unresolved. CDR3 length: 16 amino acids. Per germline, CDR1 SGHRS and CDR2 YFSETQ. The V gene lost 1 base and the J gene lost 0 bases, with 10 bases spanning the gap. Here the CDR3 reads CASSLPTEATNEKLFF. CDR3 in DNA: TGCGCCAGCAGCTTGCCGACGGAGGCAACTAATGAAAAACTGTTTTTT.

This clonotype was counted only a few times. J is TRBJ1-1 and V is TRBV20-1, with D unclear. The CDR3 loop spans 13 amino acids. Germline loops: CDR1 DFQATT, CDR2 SNEGSKA (reference sequence). Trimming removed 2 bases at V and 3 bases at J, with 10 bases between. CDR3 in DNA: TGCAGTGCTAGAATAAGGAGGGACACTGAAGCTTTCTTT. It yields the protein CSARIRRDTEAFF.

The genes are TRBV11-2 and TRBJ2-1; D is perhaps TRBD1 or TRBD2 (5 bases each). V lost 3 bases and J 2 bases, leaving 11 bases between the germline ends. There are 15 residues in the CDR3. The germline V gene encodes CDR1 SGHAT and CDR2 FQNNGV. CDR3 nucleotides: TGTGCCAGCAGCTTTAACCCGGGGCCCTACAATGAGCAGTTCTTC. Translating it yields CASSFNPGPYNEQFF.

There are many counts of this clonotype. This sequence joins TRBV6-1 and TRBJ1-2; D uncertain. The V and J ends lost 8 bases and 4 bases respectively, with 17 bases between them. Looked up from germline, CDR1 is MNHNS and CDR2 is SASEGT. This CDR3 spans 14 amino acids. CDR3 DNA: TGTGCCAGCCGCCTCATTACAGCAGTCTATGGCTACACCTTC. As protein: CASRLITAVYGYTF.

The chain combines TRBV2 with TRBJ1-1; tentative D call: TRBD1 (5 bases). V dropped 5 bases and J dropped 6 bases, with 19 bases sitting between them. Germline V gene data show CDR1 as SNHLY and CDR2 as FYNNEI. This CDR3 is 15 amino acids long. The CDR3 region is CASSFESGKDAEAFF. DNA for the CDR3: TGTGCCAGCAGTTTTGAATCAGGGAAGGACGCTGAAGCTTTCTTT.

Only a few counts were recorded for this clonotype. The chain uses TRBV28 and TRBJ2-7; TRBD2 matches 9 bases. The CDR3 has 16 residues. The germline CDR1 and CDR2 sequences are MDHEN and SYDVKM. Losses at the gene ends were 5 bases for V and 2 bases for J; bases not matched to a gene: 10. The CDR3 DNA is TGTGCCAGCAGTCCTCGGACTAGCGCGGTAACCTACGAGCAGTACGTC. This gives the protein CASSPRTSAVTYEQYV.

Many counts were recorded for this clonotype. The J gene is TRBJ2-1, the V gene TRBV12-3 or TRBV12-4; 12 nucleotides align to TRBD2. The CDR3 contains 15 residues. V trimming: 6 bases; J trimming: 14 bases; junction bases outside the gene matches: 14. The CDR3 protein is CASRTSLAGGRKKFF. CDR3 bases: TGTGCCAGCAGGACCTCGCTAGCGGGGGGGCGAAAGAAGTTCTTC.

This clonotype was observed a handful of times. J is TRBJ1-2 and V is TRBV6-2 or TRBV6-3; the D gene is possibly TRBD1 (5 bases). This CDR3 has 13 amino acids. Germline lookup yields CDR1 MNHEY and CDR2 SVGEGT. V was pared by 6 bases and J by 2 bases, with 10 bases between. This chain's CDR3 is CASRLTANYGYTF. Here the CDR3 DNA reads TGTGCCAGCAGACTGACAGCCAACTATGGCTACACCTTC.

This clonotype was observed at least ten times. CDR3 loop: CASSPGGGQFF. The CDR3 DNA reads as TGTGCCAGCAGCCCCGGAGGGGGACAGTTCTTC. The J gene is TRBJ2-1, the V gene TRBV7-9; tentatively, D is TRBD1 or TRBD2 (6 bases each). The CDR3 covers 11 residues. V was clipped by 5 bases and J by 13 bases, with 12 bases between them. CDR1 is SEHNR and CDR2 is FQNEAQ in the germline V gene (reference sequence). The whole variable domain, remainder taken from reference TRBV7-9 and TRBJ2-1, is DTGVSQNPRHKITKRGQNVTFRCDPISEHNRLYWYRQTLGQGPEFLTYFQNEAQLEKSRLLSDRFSAERPKGSFSTLEIQRTEQGDSAMYLCASSPGGGQFFGPGTRLTVL.

The chain uses TRBV6-5 and TRBJ1-2, with no clear D. This CDR3 is built from 15 residues. Trimming pared 4 bases from V and 0 bases from J, leaving 12 bases between. The germline CDR1 and CDR2 sequences are MNHEY and SVGAGI. CDR3 region: CASSSRPVANYGYTF. In DNA, the CDR3 is TGTGCCAGCAGTTCCCGACCGGTAGCTAACTATGGCTACACCTTC.

This clonotype came up a few times. The genes are TRBV2 and TRBJ1-4; D is uncertain. V was trimmed by 7 bases and J by 3 bases, leaving 6 bases between them. The CDR3 spans 12 residues. Per germline, CDR1 SNHLY and CDR2 FYNNEI. The CDR3 sequence: CASNPSNEKLFF. In nucleotides, the CDR3 is TGTGCCAGCAATCCTTCTAATGAAAAACTGTTTTTT.

This chain links TRBV5-1 with TRBJ1-4, with D tentatively TRBD1 (5 bases). The V gene's germline CDR1 is SGHRS and CDR2 YFSETQ. V lost 5 bases to trimming and J lost 3 bases, with 11 bases between them. The CDR3 extends over 14 amino acids. CDR3 protein: CASSKGLSNEKLFF. Written as DNA, the CDR3 is TGCGCCAGCAGTAAGGGGCTGTCTAATGAAAAACTGTTTTTT.

This clonotype was observed at least ten times. V is TRBV28 and J is TRBJ2-5; TRBD2 matches at 10 bases. V lost 5 bases, J lost 5 bases, and 8 bases stayed unmatched. Germline CDR1 MDHEN, CDR2 SYDVKM. The CDR3 spans 15 residues. The CDR3 sequence is CASSLGLATGETQYF. The CDR3 nucleotides are TGTGCCAGCAGTCTGGGACTAGCGACCGGCGAGACCCAGTACTTC.

There are many counts of this clonotype. The V gene is TRBV5-6, the J gene TRBJ2-4, with D possibly matching TRBD2 (6 bases). Looked up from germline, CDR1 is SGHDT and CDR2 is YYEEEE. V was shortened by 5 bases and J by 0 bases, with 12 bases between the two germline ends. The CDR3 loop spans 15 amino acids. CDR3 amino acids: CASSLGGLAKNIQYF. CDR3 DNA sequence: TGTGCCAGCAGTTTAGGAGGGCTAGCCAAAAACATTCAGTACTTC.

In this sample, this clonotype turned up a few times. J is TRBJ1-3 and V is TRBV7-9, with D perhaps TRBD1 (6 bases). Germline values: CDR1 SEHNR, CDR2 FQNEAQ (reference sequence). The V and J ends lost 5 bases and 0 bases respectively, with 14 bases between them. This CDR3 region has 16 residues. Written as DNA, the CDR3 is TGTGCCAGCAGCCAAAGACAGGCGAGCTCTGGAAACACCATATATTTT. It specifies CASSQRQASSGNTIYF.

This chain links TRBV21-1 with TRBJ2-1. TRBV21-1 is assigned pseudogene status. The CDR3 covers 15 residues. CDR3 sequence (DNA): TGTGCCAGCAGCAAAGGGCAGGTCCGAGTCAATGAGCAGTTCTTC. As protein: CASSKGQVRVNEQFF.

The J gene is TRBJ1-2, the V gene TRBV11-1; no firm D call. This CDR3 has 18 amino acids. V was cut by 5 bases and J by 0 bases, with 22 bases left in between. The germline CDR1 and CDR2 sequences are SGHAT and FQDESV (reference sequence). CDR3 coding DNA: TGTGCCAGCAGCCCAAGATCCAACTTCCTTACAGCTAACTATGGCTACACCTTC. It translates to CASSPRSNFLTANYGYTF.

The V call is TRBV6-2 or TRBV6-3, the J call TRBJ2-5; the D gene could be TRBD1 or TRBD2 (5 bases each). V was clipped by 6 bases and J by 1 base, with 12 bases between them. CDR1 is MNHEY, CDR2 SVGEGT, per germline. There are 14 residues in the CDR3. The CDR3 sequence: CASSLREFQETQYF. The DNA of the CDR3 is TGTGCCAGCAGCCTCAGGGAGTTCCAAGAGACCCAGTACTTC.